This entry lists 29 T cell receptor beta chains sequenced from one sample in a study of T cell responses to AZD1222 COVID-19 vaccine. Data came from immunoSEQ multiplex PCR; TCRdb stores just in-frame clones and leaves some out. The profile shows approximately 130,000 clones, around 90% of them singletons. The material was peripheral blood, obtained 28 days after the second AZD1222 dose. The receptors were sampled from an adult who received the AZD1222 COVID-19 vaccine.

The CDR3 DNA is TGTGCCAGTAGCTATTATTCGGGACAGGGAACCGGGGAGCTGTTTTTT. This gives the protein CASSYYSGQGTGELFF. The rearrangement links TRBV19 to TRBJ2-2; 9 bases fit TRBD1. Germline CDR1 reads LNHDA; CDR2 reads SQIVND (reference sequence). Trimming took 6 bases from V and 5 from J; bases not matched to a gene: 10. The CDR3 sequence is 16 residues long.

The V and J genes are TRBV9 and TRBJ1-2, with unresolved D. This CDR3 has 15 residues. CDR1 and CDR2 (germline): SGDLS, YYNGEE. The ends were cut back, 0 bases at V and 2 bases at J, with 11 bases in the middle. The CDR3 DNA sequence: TGTGCCAGCAGCGTAGCTACTTGGAACAACTATGGCTACACCTTC. This gives the protein CASSVATWNNYGYTF.

This chain links TRBV9 with TRBJ2-3, with D hard to call. Germline CDR1 and CDR2: SGDLS and YYNGEE. The CDR3 covers 14 residues. V was shortened by 0 bases and J by 6 bases, with 11 bases between the two germline ends. CDR3 region: CASSVALQGDTQYF. CDR3 nucleotides: TGTGCCAGCAGCGTAGCTCTCCAAGGGGATACGCAGTATTTT.

The chain has TRBV2 and TRBJ2-1; TRBD2 matches 8 bases. This CDR3 has 16 residues. J gave up 4 bases and V 6 bases, and 11 bases lay outside the gene matches. Germline values: CDR1 SNHLY, CDR2 FYNNEI. The CDR3 DNA is TGTGCCAGCAGCCCCTCATGGCGGGGGGCTTACAATGAGCAGTTCTTC. It specifies CASSPSWRGAYNEQFF. The full variable domain, with the rest looked up from reference TRBV2 and TRBJ2-1, is EPEVTQTPSHQVTQMGQEVILRCVPISNHLYFYWYRQILGQKVEFLVSFYNNEISEKSEIFDDQFSVERPDGSNFTLKIRSTKLEDSAMYFCASSPSWRGAYNEQFFGPGTRLTVL.

The chain links TRBV11-2 to TRBJ1-3; 7 bases map to TRBD1. This CDR3 is built from 16 residues. Germline trimming cut 3 bases from V and 1 base from J; bases unmatched to any gene: 6. Germline CDR1 and CDR2: SGHAT and FQNNGV. CDR3 amino acids: CASSFKGAPSGNTIYF. Written as DNA, the CDR3 is TGTGCCAGCAGCTTTAAGGGGGCGCCGTCTGGAAACACCATATATTTT.

This clone came up a few times. V and J are TRBV18 and TRBJ2-2; possibly TRBD1 for D (5 bases). CDR3 size: 15 residues. The germline V and J ends were trimmed by 3 bases and 1 base, with 9 bases remaining between them. Per the germline V gene, CDR1 is KGHSH and CDR2 is LQKENI. Here the CDR3 DNA reads TGTGCCAGCTCACCCTCACAGGAGAACACCGGGGAGCTGTTTTTT. Protein product: CASSPSQENTGELFF.

The chain combines TRBV5-5 with TRBJ1-3; no definite D call. The CDR3 contains 14 residues. Germline assignment: CDR1 SGHKS and CDR2 YYEKEE (reference sequence). Trimming stripped 0 bases from V and 1 base from J, with 5 bases between. CDR3 residues: CASSLEVSGNTIYF. CDR3 DNA: TGTGCCAGCAGCTTGGAGGTGTCTGGAAACACCATATATTTT.

Concerning this clone: A clone one base away is much larger, so this may be a read error. The chain has TRBV3-1 (or the pseudogene TRBV3-2) and TRBJ2-5; perhaps TRBD2 as D (7 bases). This CDR3 has 15 residues. Germline loops: CDR1 LGHDT, CDR2 YNNKEL (reference sequence). V shed 2 bases and J shed 7 bases, with 17 bases lying between them. Here the CDR3 reads CASSQKGGPERTQYF. CDR3 bases: TGTGCCAGCAGCCAAAAGGGGGGGCCGGAGAGGACCCAGTACTTC.

The V gene is TRBV6-5, the J gene TRBJ1-2, with a tentative D call TRBD1 (5 bases). The CDR3 has 13 amino acids. The V and J ends lost 3 bases and 6 bases respectively, with 11 bases between them. The V gene's germline CDR1 is MNHEY and CDR2 SVGAGI. CDR3 bases: TGTGCCAGCAGTTATTCTCAGGGCCATGGCTACACCTTC. As protein: CASSYSQGHGYTF.

V and J are TRBV12-3 or TRBV12-4 and TRBJ1-1; D possibly corresponds to TRBD1 (5 bases). V gave up 8 bases and J gave up 5 bases, with 15 bases separating them. The CDR3 is made up of 13 amino acids. In nucleotides, the CDR3 is TGTGCCAGCTCATCTATTAGGGGTACTGAAGCTTTCTTT. Translating gives CASSSIRGTEAFF.

The chain combines TRBV7-2 with TRBJ1-2; the D is unclear. The CDR3 totals 14 residues. The germline V gene encodes CDR1 SGHTA and CDR2 FQGNSA. Trimming cost V 5 bases and J 3 bases, with 13 bases left between them. The CDR3 region is CASSLGPGYYGYTF. The CDR3 DNA is TGTGCCAGCAGCCTTGGGCCGGGGTACTATGGCTACACCTTC.

V and J are TRBV28 and TRBJ1-3, with a weak D call TRBD1 (5 bases). Germline values: CDR1 MDHEN, CDR2 SYDVKM. V was cut by 7 bases and J by 4 bases, with 17 bases left in between. This CDR3 has 15 amino acids. DNA of the CDR3: TGTGCCAGCATCCCGGGGACCTTTAGGGGAAACACCATATATTTT. Its protein is CASIPGTFRGNTIYF.

The rearrangement links TRBV29-1 to TRBJ1-4; no reliable D call. The V gene lost 7 bases and the J gene lost 4 bases, with 7 bases spanning the gap. There are 11 residues in the CDR3. The V gene's germline CDR1 is SQVTM and CDR2 ANQGSEA. The CDR3 is CSARVNEKLFF. CDR3 bases: TGCAGCGCCCGGGTTAATGAAAAACTGTTTTTT.

The rearrangement uses TRBV2 and TRBJ1-2; no clear D. Germline assignment: CDR1 SNHLY and CDR2 FYNNEI. V shed 7 bases and J shed 8 bases, with 17 bases lying between them. The CDR3 covers 13 residues. The CDR3 loop reads CASTLRAAGGYTF. CDR3 bases: TGTGCCAGCACACTCCGGGCCGCGGGGGGCTACACCTTC. Using reference TRBV2 and TRBJ1-2 for the parts outside the CDR3, the full variable domain is EPEVTQTPSHQVTQMGQEVILRCVPISNHLYFYWYRQILGQKVEFLVSFYNNEISEKSEIFDDQFSVERPDGSNFTLKIRSTKLEDSAMYFCASTLRAAGGYTFGSGTRLTVV.

This clone was recorded a few times. The chain uses TRBV7-9 and TRBJ1-3; D is uncertain. Trimming pared 1 base from V and 0 bases from J, leaving 7 bases between. This CDR3 region has 15 residues. Germline-derived CDR1 and CDR2 are SEHNR and FQNEAQ (reference sequence). The CDR3 DNA sequence: TGTGCCAGCAGCTTAGGGACCGCCTCTGGAAACACCATATATTTT. Translation: CASSLGTASGNTIYF.

This clone occurred once. The chain joins TRBV29-1 to TRBJ2-5; 8 bases are a match to TRBD2. This CDR3 has 15 residues. J gave up 1 base and V 2 bases, and 6 bases lay outside the gene matches. Germline assignment: CDR1 SQVTM and CDR2 ANQGSEA. The CDR3 DNA reads TGCAGCGTTGAACGTAATAGCGGGACCCAAGAGACCCAGTACTTC. It yields the protein CSVERNSGTQETQYF.

This chain uses TRBV6-2 or TRBV6-3 with TRBJ2-5; D is unclear. The CDR3 extends over 17 amino acids. In germline, CDR1 is MNHEY, CDR2 SVGEGT. The V end was cut by 0 bases, the J end by 1 base, with 15 bases between. The CDR3 DNA follows: TGTGCCAGCAGTTACTCTACCACCGAAGTGCTCCAAGAGACCCAGTACTTC. This gives the protein CASSYSTTEVLQETQYF.

This sequence joins TRBV10-1 and TRBJ2-1, with D possibly matching TRBD2 (5 bases). The V end was cut by 3 bases, the J end by 10 bases, with 16 bases between. The length of the CDR3 is 14 residues. Germline loops: CDR1 WNHNN, CDR2 SYGVQD (reference sequence). Here the CDR3 reads CASSDPPTPGEQFF. CDR3 DNA sequence: TGCGCCAGCAGTGACCCACCCACCCCGGGGGAGCAGTTCTTC.

There are a few counts of this clone. The chain combines TRBV30 with TRBJ1-2; D uncertain. CDR1 is GTSNPN, CDR2 SVGIG, per germline (reference sequence). V gave up 2 bases and J gave up 4 bases, with 11 bases separating them. The CDR3 sequence is 13 residues long. CDR3 protein: CAWSSARSYGYTF. The CDR3 DNA is TGTGCCTGGAGTAGTGCCAGGTCCTATGGCTACACCTTC.

The chain is built from TRBV12-5 and TRBJ1-5, with D maybe TRBD1 (6 bases). The CDR3 runs 13 residues. V was pared by 4 bases and J by 6 bases, with 10 bases between. The germline CDR1 and CDR2 sequences are LGHNT and FRNRAP. This chain's CDR3 is CASGSGEGQPQHF. The CDR3 bases are TGTGCTAGTGGTTCAGGGGAGGGTCAGCCCCAGCATTTT.

The chain combines TRBV5-4 with TRBJ1-1, with D unresolved. The V gene's germline CDR1 is SGHNT and CDR2 YYREEE (reference sequence). The CDR3 consists of 14 residues. Trimming removed 0 bases from V and 2 bases from J, with 8 bases in between. As DNA, the CDR3 is TGTGCCAGCAGCTTGGCCAACCCAAACACTGAAGCTTTCTTT. Protein product: CASSLANPNTEAFF.

This clone was recorded once. The chain employs TRBV18 and TRBJ1-4; 12 bases fit TRBD1. The CDR3 spans 14 residues. Germline V gene data show CDR1 as KGHSH and CDR2 as LQKENI. V was pared by 4 bases and J by 8 bases, with 2 bases of the junction left unmatched. CDR3 in amino acids: CASSRDRGREKLFF. DNA of the CDR3: TGTGCCAGCTCACGGGACAGGGGGCGAGAAAAACTGTTTTTT.

This chain joins TRBV15 and TRBJ1-5; the D is unclear. The CDR3 extends over 12 amino acids. The germline V gene has CDR1 LNHNV and CDR2 YYDKDF (reference sequence). V was clipped by 6 bases and J by 2 bases, with 5 bases between them. Here the CDR3 reads CATRMGNQPQHF. CDR3 DNA sequence: TGTGCCACCAGGATGGGCAATCAGCCCCAGCATTTT. The complete variable domain, with remaining parts taken from reference TRBV15 and TRBJ1-5, reads DAMVIQNPRYQVTQFGKPVTLSCSQTLNHNVMYWYQQKSSQAPKLLFHYYDKDFNNEADTPDNFQSRRPNTSFCFLDIRSPGLGDTAMYLCATRMGNQPQHFGDGTRLSIL.

The chain has TRBV6-5 and TRBJ2-7; D might be TRBD2 (6 bases). The length of the CDR3 is 15 residues. CDR1 and CDR2 (germline): MNHEY, SVGAGI. Trimming shortened V by 7 bases and J by 2 bases, and 18 bases separated the two germline ends. Written as DNA, the CDR3 is TGTGCCAGCAAACCGGGGGTGAACGAGGCCTACGAGCAGTACTTC. Encoded protein: CASKPGVNEAYEQYF.

The rearrangement joins TRBV6-5 to TRBJ1-1; no clear D gene. The CDR3 is 14 amino acids. Germline CDR1 and CDR2: MNHEY and SVGAGI. Trimming shortened V by 3 bases and J by 5 bases, and 13 bases separated the two germline ends. Here the CDR3 reads CASSYSGVRTEAFF. The CDR3 nucleotides are TGTGCCAGCAGTTATAGTGGGGTTCGTACTGAAGCTTTCTTT.

The chain uses TRBV6-5 and TRBJ1-2, with 7 bases lining up with TRBD1. The CDR3 is 14 amino acids. Trimming removed 6 bases from V and 4 bases from J; junction bases left unmatched: 8. Germline V gene sequence: CDR1 MNHEY, CDR2 SVGAGI. CDR3 coding DNA: TGTGCCAGCAGGCAACCGGGACAGAGCTATGGCTACACCTTC. As protein: CASRQPGQSYGYTF.

The chain employs TRBV7-2 and TRBJ1-2, with 8 bases aligning to TRBD1. J lost 3 bases, V lost 5 bases, and 5 bases had no gene match. CDR3 length: 14 amino acids. Germline lookup yields CDR1 SGHTA and CDR2 FQGNSA. The CDR3, as DNA: TGTGCCAGCAGCCCGACGGGACAGGACTATGGCTACACCTTC. It specifies CASSPTGQDYGYTF.

The chain is built from TRBV7-9 and TRBJ1-5; possible D gene TRBD1, 5 bases. From germline, CDR1 is SEHNR and CDR2 FQNEAQ (reference sequence). The CDR3 has 13 amino acids. Trimming removed 8 bases at V and 4 bases at J, with 12 bases between. CDR3 in amino acids: CASAIGGNQPQHF. CDR3 bases: TGTGCCAGCGCGATCGGGGGAAATCAGCCCCAGCATTTT.

CDR3 bases: TGTGCCACCCAGGGGGTAAGGGTAGGTGGCTACACCTTC. As protein: CATQGVRVGGYTF. The J gene is TRBJ1-2, the V gene TRBV19, with 7 bases aligning to TRBD1. V shed 10 bases and J 7 bases; nucleotides not matched to a gene: 12. This CDR3 region has 13 residues. The germline V gene has CDR1 LNHDA and CDR2 SQIVND (reference sequence).